Given below is one TCR beta chain in context. Its antigen is not identified. The data belong to a study of graft-versus-host responses after intestinal transplantation. As for the study in general: The whole recipient group had anti-thymocyte globulin induction followed by tacrolimus and steroids for about three years.

Clones were read by immunoSEQ multiplex PCR, and TCRdb kept only the in-frame ones, dropping some. The repertoire holds about 97,000 clones, about nine tenths seen once, with 15% to 20% in the top ten. Study conclusions and caveats: Patients who carried graft-donor T cell macrochimerism also had high graft-versus-host to host-versus-graft clonal ratios in their allografts. The recipient marrow held GvH clones, and some of them showed up first in ileum or blood. Declines in HvG clones occurring early post-transplant were associated with peak circulating GvH clone levels.

With 0 bases removed from V and 5 bases from J, the gap between germline ends came to 12 bases. This CDR3 is built from 14 residues. Germline CDR1 SGHDT, CDR2 YYEEEE. The sequence was obtained from a human patient who received an intestinal transplant, so some T cells may come from the graft donor. Sequenced material: PBMCs, taken just under 460 days after intestinal transplant. The chain combines TRBV5-6 with TRBJ2-7; a weak D match, TRBD2 (5 bases). The CDR3 nucleotides read TGTGCCAGCAGCTTGGGAGGGCCCATGAACGAGCAGTACTTC. As protein: CASSLGGPMNEQYF.